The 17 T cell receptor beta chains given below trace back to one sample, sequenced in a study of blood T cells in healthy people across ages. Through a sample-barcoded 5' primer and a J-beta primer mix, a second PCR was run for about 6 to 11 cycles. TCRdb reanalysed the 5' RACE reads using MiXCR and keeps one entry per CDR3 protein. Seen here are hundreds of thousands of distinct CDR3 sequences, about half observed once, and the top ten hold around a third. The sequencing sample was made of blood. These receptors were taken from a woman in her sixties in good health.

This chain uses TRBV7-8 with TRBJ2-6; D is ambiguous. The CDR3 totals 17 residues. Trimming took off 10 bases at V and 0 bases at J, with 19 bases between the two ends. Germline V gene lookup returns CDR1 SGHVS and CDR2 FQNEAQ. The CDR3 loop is CATELGRLFSGANVLTF. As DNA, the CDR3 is TGTGCCACAGAGCTTGGGCGCTTATTCTCTGGGGCCAACGTCCTGACTTTC.

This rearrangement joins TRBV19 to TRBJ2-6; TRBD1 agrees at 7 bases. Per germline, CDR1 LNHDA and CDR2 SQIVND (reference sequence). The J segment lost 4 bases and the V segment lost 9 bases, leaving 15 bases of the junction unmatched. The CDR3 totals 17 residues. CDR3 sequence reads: CASRDSRGQSGANVLTF. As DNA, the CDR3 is TGTGCCAGCCGAGACTCCAGGGGACAGTCCGGGGCCAACGTCCTGACTTTC.

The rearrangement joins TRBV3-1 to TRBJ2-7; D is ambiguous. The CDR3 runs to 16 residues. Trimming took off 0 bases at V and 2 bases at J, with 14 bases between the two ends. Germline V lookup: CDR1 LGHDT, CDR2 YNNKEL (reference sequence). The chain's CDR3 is CASSQDRHYGTYEQYF. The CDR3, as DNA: TGTGCCAGCAGCCAAGATCGCCATTATGGGACCTACGAGCAGTACTTC.

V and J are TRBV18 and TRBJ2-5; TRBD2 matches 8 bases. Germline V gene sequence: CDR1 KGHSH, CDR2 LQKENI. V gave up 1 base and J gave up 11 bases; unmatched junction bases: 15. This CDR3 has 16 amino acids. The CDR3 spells CASSPRSGGAPNEQYF. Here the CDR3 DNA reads TGTGCCAGCTCACCACGAAGCGGGGGTGCCCCCAATGAGCAGTACTTC.

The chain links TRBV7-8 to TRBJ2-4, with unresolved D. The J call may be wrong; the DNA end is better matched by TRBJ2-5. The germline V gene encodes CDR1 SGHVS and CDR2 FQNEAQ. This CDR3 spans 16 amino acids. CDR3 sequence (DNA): TGTGCCAGCAGCTCTCGGACGGGCAGCCTACGAGAGACCCAGTACTTC. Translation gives CASSSRTGSLRETQYF.

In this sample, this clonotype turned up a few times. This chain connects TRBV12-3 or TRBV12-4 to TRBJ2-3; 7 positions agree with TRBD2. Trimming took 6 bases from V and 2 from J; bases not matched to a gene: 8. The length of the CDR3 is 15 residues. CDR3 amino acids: CASRNWEGYTDTQYF. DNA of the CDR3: TGTGCCAGCAGGAACTGGGAGGGCTACACAGATACGCAGTATTTT.

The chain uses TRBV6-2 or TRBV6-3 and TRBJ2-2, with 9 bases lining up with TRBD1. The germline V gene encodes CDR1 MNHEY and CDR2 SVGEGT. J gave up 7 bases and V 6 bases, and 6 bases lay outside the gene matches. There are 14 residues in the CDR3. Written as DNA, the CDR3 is TGTGCCAGCAGGGGGGACAGGGACAGCGGGGAGCTGTTTTTT. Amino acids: CASRGDRDSGELFF.

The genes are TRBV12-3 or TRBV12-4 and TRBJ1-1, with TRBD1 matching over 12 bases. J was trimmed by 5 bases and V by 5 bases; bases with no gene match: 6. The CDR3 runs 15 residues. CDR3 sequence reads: CASSTGTGGRTEAFF. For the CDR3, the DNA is TGTGCCAGCAGTACCGGGACAGGGGGCCGTACTGAAGCTTTCTTT.

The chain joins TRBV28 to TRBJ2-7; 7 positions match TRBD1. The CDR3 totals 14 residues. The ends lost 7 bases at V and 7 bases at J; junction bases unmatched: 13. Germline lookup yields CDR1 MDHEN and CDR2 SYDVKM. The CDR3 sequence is CASIPAGGSREQYF. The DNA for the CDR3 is TGTGCCAGCATTCCGGCAGGGGGTTCCCGAGAGCAGTACTTC.

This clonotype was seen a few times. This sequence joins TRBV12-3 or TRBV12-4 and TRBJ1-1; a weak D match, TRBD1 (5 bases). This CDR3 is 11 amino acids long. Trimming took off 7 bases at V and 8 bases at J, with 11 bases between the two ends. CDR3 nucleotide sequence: TGTGCCAGCACCACGGGACCCGAAGCTTTCTTT. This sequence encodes CASTTGPEAFF.

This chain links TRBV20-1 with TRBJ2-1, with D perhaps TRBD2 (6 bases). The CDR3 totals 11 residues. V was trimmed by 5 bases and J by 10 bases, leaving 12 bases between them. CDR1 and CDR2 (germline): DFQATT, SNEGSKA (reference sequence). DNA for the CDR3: TGCAGTGCTTCATCTAGCGAGGAGCAGTTCTTC. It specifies CSASSSEEQFF.

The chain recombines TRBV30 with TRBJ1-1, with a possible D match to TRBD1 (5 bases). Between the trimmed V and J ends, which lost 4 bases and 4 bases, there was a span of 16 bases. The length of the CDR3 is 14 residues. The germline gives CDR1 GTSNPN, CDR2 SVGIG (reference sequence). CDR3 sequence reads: CAWTPRGVGTEAFF. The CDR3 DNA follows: TGTGCCTGGACTCCCCGGGGGGTTGGCACTGAAGCTTTCTTT. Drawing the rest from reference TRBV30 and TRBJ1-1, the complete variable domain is SQTIHQWPATLVQPVGSPLSLECTVEGTSNPNLYWYRQAAGRGLQLLFYSVGIGQISSEVPQNLSASRPQDRQFILSSKKLLLSDSGFYLCAWTPRGVGTEAFFGQGTRLTVV.

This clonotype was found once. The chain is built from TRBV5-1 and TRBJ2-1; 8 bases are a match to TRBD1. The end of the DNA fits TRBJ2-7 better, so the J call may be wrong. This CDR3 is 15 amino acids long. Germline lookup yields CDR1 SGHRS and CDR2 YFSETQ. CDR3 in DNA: TGCGCCAGCAGCTCGGACAGGGCATCCTACGATGAGCAGTACTTC. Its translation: CASSSDRASYDEQYF.

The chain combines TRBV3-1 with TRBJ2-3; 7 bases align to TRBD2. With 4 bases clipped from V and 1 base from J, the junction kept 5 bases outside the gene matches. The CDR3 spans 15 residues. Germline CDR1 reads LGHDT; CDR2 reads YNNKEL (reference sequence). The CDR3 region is CASSPEREGTDTQYF. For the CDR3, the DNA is TGTGCCAGCAGCCCAGAGCGGGAAGGCACAGATACGCAGTATTTT.

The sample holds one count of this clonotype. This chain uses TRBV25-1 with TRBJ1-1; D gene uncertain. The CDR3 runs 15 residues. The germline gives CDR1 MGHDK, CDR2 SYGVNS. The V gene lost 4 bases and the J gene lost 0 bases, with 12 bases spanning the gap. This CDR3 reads CASSAGYTMNTEAFF. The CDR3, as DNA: TGTGCCAGCAGTGCGGGCTACACAATGAACACTGAAGCTTTCTTT.

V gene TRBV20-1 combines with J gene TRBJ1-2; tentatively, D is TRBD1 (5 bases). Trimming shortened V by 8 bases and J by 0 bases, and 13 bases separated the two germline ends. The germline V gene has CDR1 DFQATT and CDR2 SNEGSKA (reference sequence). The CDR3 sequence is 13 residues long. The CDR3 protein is CSPPPGANYGYTF. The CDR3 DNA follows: TGCAGTCCCCCCCCGGGGGCTAACTATGGCTACACCTTC.

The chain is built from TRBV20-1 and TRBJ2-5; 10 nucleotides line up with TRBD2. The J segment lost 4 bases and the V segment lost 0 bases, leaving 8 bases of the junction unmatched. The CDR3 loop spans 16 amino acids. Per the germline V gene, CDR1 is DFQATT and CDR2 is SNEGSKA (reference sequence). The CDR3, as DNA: TGCAGTGCTAGAGATTCAGCGGGAGGGGCGGGAGAGACCCAGTACTTC. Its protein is CSARDSAGGAGETQYF.